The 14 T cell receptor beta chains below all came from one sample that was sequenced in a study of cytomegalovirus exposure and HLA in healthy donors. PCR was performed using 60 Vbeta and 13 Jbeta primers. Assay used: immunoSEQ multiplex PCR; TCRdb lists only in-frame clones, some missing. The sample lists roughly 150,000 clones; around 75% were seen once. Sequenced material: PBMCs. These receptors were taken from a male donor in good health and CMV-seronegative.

DNA of the CDR3: TGTGCCAGCAGTTCCACAGACTACCGGGGTGGCTACACCTTC. Its translation is CASSSTDYRGGYTF. The chain couples TRBV6-6 to TRBJ1-2, with no clear D. The CDR3 spans 14 residues. The germline V gene encodes CDR1 MNHNY and CDR2 SVGAGI (reference sequence). V was cut by 4 bases and J by 7 bases, with 16 bases left in between.

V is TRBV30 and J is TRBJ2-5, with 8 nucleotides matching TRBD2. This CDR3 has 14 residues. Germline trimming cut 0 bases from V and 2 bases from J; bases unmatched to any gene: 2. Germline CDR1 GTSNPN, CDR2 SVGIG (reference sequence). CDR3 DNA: TGTGCCTGGAGTGTAAGCGGGGGACAAGAGACCCAGTACTTC. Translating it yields CAWSVSGGQETQYF.

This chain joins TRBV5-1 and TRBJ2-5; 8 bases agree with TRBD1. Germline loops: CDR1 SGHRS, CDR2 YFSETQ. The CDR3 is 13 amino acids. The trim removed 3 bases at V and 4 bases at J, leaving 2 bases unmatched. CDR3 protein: CASSSTGGETQYF. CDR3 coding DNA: TGCGCCAGCAGCTCCACAGGGGGAGAGACCCAGTACTTC.

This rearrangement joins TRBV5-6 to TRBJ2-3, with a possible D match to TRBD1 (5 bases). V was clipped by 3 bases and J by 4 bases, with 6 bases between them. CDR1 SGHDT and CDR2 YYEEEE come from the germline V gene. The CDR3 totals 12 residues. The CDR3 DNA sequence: TGTGCCAGCAGCTCAGGGTCAGATACGCAGTATTTT. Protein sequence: CASSSGSDTQYF.

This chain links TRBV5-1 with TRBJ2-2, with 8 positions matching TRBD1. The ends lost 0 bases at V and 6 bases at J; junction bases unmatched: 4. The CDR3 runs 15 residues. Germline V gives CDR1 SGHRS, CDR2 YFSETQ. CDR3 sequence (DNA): TGCGCCAGCAGCTTGGGTGGACAGGGTTCCGGGGAGCTGTTTTTT. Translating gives CASSLGGQGSGELFF.

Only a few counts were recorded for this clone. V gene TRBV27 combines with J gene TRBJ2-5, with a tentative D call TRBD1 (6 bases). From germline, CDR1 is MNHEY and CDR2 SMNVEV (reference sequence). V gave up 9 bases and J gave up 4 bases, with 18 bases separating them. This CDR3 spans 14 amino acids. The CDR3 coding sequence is TGTGCCAGTCAGCCTATACAGGGAGTAGAGACCCAGTACTTC. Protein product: CASQPIQGVETQYF.

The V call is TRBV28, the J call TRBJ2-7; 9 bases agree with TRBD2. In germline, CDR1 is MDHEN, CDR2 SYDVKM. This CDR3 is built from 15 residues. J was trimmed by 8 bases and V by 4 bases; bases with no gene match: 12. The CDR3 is CASSSPASGAPQQYF. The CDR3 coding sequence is TGTGCCAGCAGTTCCCCGGCTAGCGGGGCCCCCCAGCAGTACTTC.

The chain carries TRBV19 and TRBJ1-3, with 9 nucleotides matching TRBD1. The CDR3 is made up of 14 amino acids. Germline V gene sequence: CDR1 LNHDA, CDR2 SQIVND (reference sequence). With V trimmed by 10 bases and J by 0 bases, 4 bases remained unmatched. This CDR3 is CATRTGDSGNTIYF. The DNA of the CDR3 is TGTGCCACCCGGACAGGGGACTCTGGAAACACCATATATTTT.

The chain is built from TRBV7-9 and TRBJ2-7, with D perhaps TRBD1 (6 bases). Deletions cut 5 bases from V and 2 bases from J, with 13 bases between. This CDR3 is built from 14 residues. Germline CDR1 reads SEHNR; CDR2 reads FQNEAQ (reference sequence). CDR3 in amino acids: CASSRTVPPYEQYF. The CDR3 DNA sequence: TGTGCCAGCAGCCGGACAGTCCCTCCCTACGAGCAGTACTTC.

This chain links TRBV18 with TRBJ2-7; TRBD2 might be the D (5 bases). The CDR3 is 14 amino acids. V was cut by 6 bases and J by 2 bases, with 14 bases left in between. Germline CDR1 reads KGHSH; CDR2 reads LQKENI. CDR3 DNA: TGTGCCAGCTCTCTTTACGGGAAACCCTACGAGCAGTACTTC. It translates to CASSLYGKPYEQYF.

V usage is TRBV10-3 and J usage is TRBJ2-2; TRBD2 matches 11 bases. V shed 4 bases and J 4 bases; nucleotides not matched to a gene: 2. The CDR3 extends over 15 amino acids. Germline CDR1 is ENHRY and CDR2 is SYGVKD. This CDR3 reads CAISGTSGSTGELFF. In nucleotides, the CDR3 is TGTGCCATCAGTGGGACTAGCGGGTCCACCGGGGAGCTGTTTTTT.

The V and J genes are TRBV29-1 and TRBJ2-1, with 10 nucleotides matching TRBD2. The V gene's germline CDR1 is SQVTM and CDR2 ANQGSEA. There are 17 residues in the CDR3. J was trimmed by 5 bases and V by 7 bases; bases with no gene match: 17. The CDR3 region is CSAQDNPGLASNNEQFF. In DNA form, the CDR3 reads TGCAGCGCGCAGGATAACCCGGGACTAGCGAGTAACAATGAGCAGTTCTTC.

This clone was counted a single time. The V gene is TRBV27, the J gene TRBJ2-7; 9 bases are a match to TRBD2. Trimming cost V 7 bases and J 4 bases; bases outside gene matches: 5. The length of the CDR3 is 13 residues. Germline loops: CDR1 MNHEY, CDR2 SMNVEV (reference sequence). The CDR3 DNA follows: TGTGCCAGCACCAAGACTAGCGGTTACGAGCAGTACTTC. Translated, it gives CASTKTSGYEQYF.

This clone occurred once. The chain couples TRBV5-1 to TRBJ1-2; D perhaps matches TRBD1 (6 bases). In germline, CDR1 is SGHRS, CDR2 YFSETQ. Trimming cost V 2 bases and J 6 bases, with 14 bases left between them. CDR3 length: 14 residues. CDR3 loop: CASSFENRADGYTF. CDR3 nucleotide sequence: TGCGCCAGCAGCTTCGAGAACAGGGCGGATGGCTACACCTTC.